A selection of T cell receptor beta chains follows, all from one sample in a study of blood T cell repertoires in COVID-19. Here immunoSEQ multiplex PCR was the method, and the copy in TCRdb shows in-frame clones only, minus some. The sample yields some 200,000 clones, about 90% seen once. Sequenced input: peripheral blood. These receptors originate from a man aged 30-40 years with acute or convalescent COVID-19. CDR3s include the opening cysteine and the closing phenylalanine or tryptophan. Each record gives: clone size, CDR3 length, V gene, D gene, J gene, CDR3 DNA, CDR3 protein. D genes are given only for firm matches. Clone sizes are given selectively: once, few, many, or a class where the clone is expanded.

NA	10	TRBV5-1	NA	TRBJ2-3	TGCGCCAGCAGCTTGGAGGGGACATCTTTT	CASSLEGTSF
NA	14	TRBV20-1	NA	TRBJ1-1	TGCAGTGCTAGTAACCCGGGGGTGAACACTGAAGCTTTCTTT	CSASNPGVNTEAFF
NA	13	TRBV11-2	NA	TRBJ2-7	TGTGCCAGCAGCCACGGGACAAGTTACGAGCAGTACTTC	CASSHGTSYEQYF
NA	15	TRBV19	TRBD1	TRBJ2-7	TGTGCCAGTAGTAGGGGACAGGTCCCCTCCTACGAGCAGTACTTC	CASSRGQVPSYEQYF
NA	15	TRBV6-5	NA	TRBJ2-2	TGTGCCAGCAGAAAGGAACTTCACGGGGGCGGGGAGCTGTTTTTT	CASRKELHGGGELFF
few	14	TRBV19	TRBD2	TRBJ2-1	TGTGCCAGTAGTCCTCGGACTAGCTACAATGAGCAGTTCTTC	CASSPRTSYNEQFF
NA	14	TRBV29-1	NA	TRBJ2-3	TGCAGCAGTACTGCGGGGGCCAGCACAAATACGCAGTATTTT	CSSTAGASTNTQYF
NA	15	TRBV18	TRBD1	TRBJ2-1	TGTGCCAGCGCCATCAATCCGGGACAGGGGAATGAGCAGTTCTTC	CASAINPGQGNEQFF
NA	15	TRBV4-2	NA	TRBJ2-7	TGTGCCAGCAGCCAAGTGCAACAGGGAACCTACGAGCAGTACTTC	CASSQVQQGTYEQYF
NA	16	TRBV27	TRBD1	TRBJ1-2	TGTGCCAGCAGTTTTTATCCGGACAGGACAAACTATGGCTACACCTTC	CASSFYPDRTNYGYTF
NA	14	TRBV18	NA	TRBJ2-1	TGTGCCAGCTCACACCTCGAAACCGGGAACCAGCAGTTCTTC	CASSHLETGNQQFF